The entry below describes one T cell receptor beta chain. Antigen: not known. This PCR relied on a set of 60 Vbeta primers and 13 Jbeta primers. Here immunoSEQ multiplex PCR was the method, and the copy in TCRdb shows in-frame clones only, minus some. Of about 150,000 clones in the sample, around 80% were seen once. The data derive from a study of cytomegalovirus exposure and HLA in healthy donors. Whole-study findings and limits: Highly shared sequence variants in one cluster were likely a sequencing artifact. Association of approximately 18,000 TCR beta sequences with HLA alleles was found at 0.05 false discovery rate in a later analysis.

Per germline, CDR1 SNHLY and CDR2 FYNNEI. The CDR3 sequence is 14 residues long. V lost 11 bases and J lost 3; bases outside the gene matches: 13. The rearrangement joins TRBV2 to TRBJ2-7, with TRBD2 identical over 7 bases. This clonotype was obtained from a man aged 25-45 years in good health and CMV-seronegative. The sample was PBMCs. The CDR3 region is CAVRTGTTNYEQYF. Here the CDR3 DNA reads TGTGCCGTACGAACCGGGACTACGAACTACGAGCAGTACTTC. The variable domain in full, with the rest retrieved from reference TRBV2 and TRBJ2-7, is EPEVTQTPSHQVTQMGQEVILRCVPISNHLYFYWYRQILGQKVEFLVSFYNNEISEKSEIFDDQFSVERPDGSNFTLKIRSTKLEDSAMYFCAVRTGTTNYEQYFGPGTRLTVT.